These 13 T cell receptor beta chains were all obtained from the same sample, sequenced in a study of T cell clones after liver transplantation (dated by TCRdb to about 2019). The library was produced with the immunoSEQ multiplex PCR assay. The table was pulled from immuneACCESS by TCRdb, which kept in-frame rearrangements only. Such tables lose some clones; where checked, under half of the loss comes from unresolved V genes, and the rest has no known cause. Counted in this sample were tens of thousands of clones; less than 85% of them appeared once. Clones ranked in the top ten supply roughly 2.8% of the sample. The source was CD4+ T cells from blood, collected at the 22-month timepoint. These receptors were taken from a human patient who received a liver transplant. After a transplant, certain T cells may trace back to the graft donor.

The chain is built from TRBV10-3 and TRBJ2-2; 9 positions agree with TRBD1. After removal of 1 base from V and 3 bases from J, the junction contained 3 bases not matched to a gene. The CDR3 consists of 16 residues. Per germline, CDR1 ENHRY and CDR2 SYGVKD. Here the CDR3 reads CAISEFRQGDTGELFF. The CDR3 DNA sequence: TGTGCCATCAGTGAGTTTAGACAGGGGGACACCGGGGAGCTGTTTTTT.

The chain employs TRBV7-2 and TRBJ2-5; possible D gene TRBD2, 6 bases. Germline CDR1 reads SGHTA; CDR2 reads FQGNSA. The CDR3 is 14 residues long. The V gene lost 1 base and the J gene lost 4 bases, with 10 bases spanning the gap. CDR3 sequence (DNA): TGTGCCAGCAGCTTAGTCAACGGGAGAGAGACCCAGTACTTC. Its translation is CASSLVNGRETQYF.

This chain uses TRBV5-1 with TRBJ1-4, with D unclear. The CDR3 length is 15 residues. V gave up 0 bases and J gave up 8 bases, with 14 bases separating them. CDR1 SGHRS and CDR2 YFSETQ come from the germline V gene. The CDR3 spells CASSLASRLEEKLFF. The CDR3, as DNA: TGCGCCAGCAGCTTGGCATCCCGATTAGAGGAAAAACTGTTTTTT.

The chain combines TRBV5-1 with TRBJ2-3; TRBD2 agrees at 7 bases. In germline, CDR1 is SGHRS, CDR2 YFSETQ. The CDR3 sequence is 14 residues long. The V gene end was trimmed by 4 bases and the J gene end by 5 bases; junction bases not matched to a gene: 7. The CDR3 loop reads CASSEFAGVDTQYF. The CDR3 nucleotides read TGCGCCAGCAGCGAGTTCGCGGGGGTAGATACGCAGTATTTT.

V gene TRBV18 combines with J gene TRBJ2-5; D not resolved. This CDR3 contains 13 residues. V lost 2 bases and J 1 base, leaving 5 bases between the germline ends. Germline lookup yields CDR1 KGHSH and CDR2 LQKENI. Written as DNA, the CDR3 is TGTGCCAGCTCACCAGCTAGCCAAGAGACCCAGTACTTC. Protein sequence: CASSPASQETQYF.

This clone was detected only once. The J gene is TRBJ2-7, the V gene TRBV5-6; 9 bases map to TRBD1. With V trimmed by 7 bases and J by 6 bases, 8 bases remained unmatched. The CDR3 length is 13 residues. The V gene's germline CDR1 is SGHDT and CDR2 YYEEEE. For the CDR3, the DNA is TGTGCCAGCGCCGGGACAGGGTTCATCGAGCAGTACTTC. Amino acid sequence: CASAGTGFIEQYF.

This sequence joins TRBV5-4 and TRBJ1-1, with 8 bases that match TRBD1. V was clipped by 4 bases and J by 5 bases; unmatched bases: 10. CDR3 length: 15 amino acids. The germline gives CDR1 SGHNT, CDR2 YYREEE (reference sequence). The CDR3 DNA reads as TGTGCCAGCAGCCCCGGACAGGGACTGAGGACTGAAGCTTTCTTT. Its translation: CASSPGQGLRTEAFF.

This chain connects TRBV6-1 to TRBJ2-3; 16 positions agree with TRBD2. CDR3 size: 19 residues. CDR1 MNHNS and CDR2 SASEGT come from the germline V gene. V shed 4 bases and J 1 base; nucleotides not matched to a gene: 8. CDR3 sequence: CASSGPGTSGGVGTDTQYF. In nucleotides, the CDR3 is TGTGCCAGCAGTGGTCCCGGGACTAGCGGGGGGGTCGGCACAGATACGCAGTATTTT.

The chain couples TRBV19 to TRBJ1-2; D is unresolved. The germline V and J ends were trimmed by 8 bases and 8 bases, with 21 bases remaining between them. The CDR3 spans 14 residues. From germline, CDR1 is LNHDA and CDR2 SQIVND (reference sequence). The DNA for the CDR3 is TGTGCCAGTGGCAGCTCACCGTTTATCCGGGGCTACACCTTC. This codes for CASGSSPFIRGYTF. Based on the CDR3 plus reference TRBV19 and TRBJ1-2, the full variable domain is DGGITQSPKYLFRKEGQNVTLSCEQNLNHDAMYWYRQDPGQGLRLIYYSQIVNDFQKGDIAEGYSVSREKKESFPLTVTSAQKNPTAFYLCASGSSPFIRGYTFGSGTRLTVV.

The rearrangement links TRBV7-6 to TRBJ2-5; 10 bases match TRBD1. This CDR3 spans 17 amino acids. The germline CDR1 and CDR2 sequences are SGHVS and FNYEAQ. Trimming at V came to 6 bases and at J to 4 bases, leaving 14 bases not matched to a gene. In DNA form, the CDR3 reads TGTGCCAGCAGGGATGGACAGGGGGGGATCGATGGAGAGACCCAGTACTTC. It translates to CASRDGQGGIDGETQYF.

In its sample, this clone was seen a few times. V usage is TRBV19 and J usage is TRBJ1-1; D call uncertain. Germline V gives CDR1 LNHDA, CDR2 SQIVND (reference sequence). The germline V and J ends were trimmed by 5 bases and 1 base, with 8 bases remaining between them. This CDR3 is built from 13 residues. CDR3 loop: CASSGSWNTEAFF. The CDR3 DNA sequence: TGTGCCAGTAGTGGGTCGTGGAACACTGAAGCTTTCTTT.

The V and J genes are TRBV5-8 and TRBJ2-7, with D unresolved. Germline values: CDR1 SGHTS, CDR2 YDEGEE. The CDR3 is 15 amino acids. Trimming cost V 5 bases and J 2 bases, with 17 bases left between them. CDR3 coding DNA: TGTGCCAGCAGTACCGAGAAGTTTCCTCCCTACGAGCAGTACTTC. Protein product: CASSTEKFPPYEQYF.

The gene calls are TRBV6-1 and TRBJ2-5, with 9 bases matching TRBD2. Germline V gene data show CDR1 as MNHNS and CDR2 as SASEGT. After removal of 5 bases from V and 4 bases from J, the junction contained 5 bases not matched to a gene. The CDR3 covers 14 residues. CDR3 sequence: CASSLSGSTETQYF. CDR3 sequence (DNA): TGTGCCAGCAGTCTTAGCGGGAGCACAGAGACCCAGTACTTC.